This is a list of T cell receptor beta chains from one sample in a study of T cells after yellow fever vaccination. TCRdb redid the calling of the 5' RACE reads with MiXCR, one entry per CDR3 protein. This sample yields some 550,000 distinct CDR3 sequences, of which under 25% are seen a single time; roughly an eighth belongs to the top ten. The sequenced sample was PBMCs, obtained 15 days after the yellow fever booster vaccination. These TCRs come from a man aged 30 to 45 who received the YFV17D yellow fever vaccine. Both conserved end residues are part of each CDR3. The order of the fields is J gene, clone size, D gene, V gene, CDR3 protein, CDR3 DNA. D genes are given only for firm matches. Size values are once, few and many counts, or a class for expanded clones, and some rows have none.

TRBJ2-7 | few | TRBD1 | TRBV18 | CASSPGMTGNGEQYF | TGTGCCAGCTCACCGGGTATGACAGGGAATGGGGAGCAGTACTTC
TRBJ2-3 | once | NA | TRBV4-3 | CASSQVPPDTQYF | TGCGCCAGCAGCCAGGTCCCACCGGATACGCAGTATTTT
TRBJ2-5 | few | TRBD2 | TRBV4-2 | CASSQEPSGRQYQETQYF | TGTGCCAGCAGCCAAGAACCTAGCGGGAGACAGTACCAAGAGACCCAGTACTTC
TRBJ2-5 | NA | NA | TRBV5-1 | CASSLGQVQETQYF | TGCGCCAGCAGCTTGGGGCAGGTACAAGAGACCCAGTACTTC
TRBJ1-4 | NA | TRBD1 | TRBV9 | CASSVGDRDEKLFF | TGTGCCAGCAGCGTAGGGGACAGGGATGAAAAACTGTTTTTT
TRBJ2-1 | NA | NA | TRBV10-3 | CAIREGLYNEQFF | TGTGCCATCAGGGAGGGCCTATACAATGAGCAGTTCTTC
TRBJ2-5 | NA | TRBD2 | TRBV4-3 | CASSQADSGRYQETQYF | TGCGCCAGCAGCCAAGCAGATAGCGGGAGGTACCAAGAGACCCAGTACTTC
TRBJ2-1 | NA | NA | TRBV20-1 | CSARGRGDEQFF | TGCAGTGCTAGGGGCAGGGGGGATGAGCAGTTCTTC
TRBJ1-5 | few | TRBD1 | TRBV6-1 | CASRRGTVGNQPQHF | TGTGCCAGCAGAAGAGGGACAGTAGGAAATCAGCCCCAGCATTTT
TRBJ2-2 | few | TRBD2 | TRBV20-1 | CSARDVREQRELFF | TGCAGTGCTAGAGATGTGCGGGAGCAGAGGGAGCTGTTTTTT
TRBJ2-3 | NA | NA | TRBV12-3/TRBV12-4 | CASQGRRTDTQYF | TGTGCCAGCCAGGGGCGGAGGACAGATACGCAGTATTTT
TRBJ1-5 | few | NA | TRBV3-1 | CASSQGRFEPQHF | TGTGCCAGCAGCCAAGGAAGGTTTGAGCCCCAGCATTTT
TRBJ2-7 | few | NA | TRBV5-4 | CASSLGGITFYEQYF | TGTGCCAGCAGCTTGGGCGGGATAACCTTCTACGAGCAGTACTTC
TRBJ1-2 | NA | NA | TRBV20-1 | CSARRDNHYGYTF | TGCAGTGCTAGGAGAGACAACCATTATGGCTACACCTTC
TRBJ1-3 | NA | NA | TRBV20-1 | CSASSPAVNTIYF | TGCAGTGCTAGTTCTCCCGCGGTAAACACCATATATTTT
TRBJ2-2 | few | TRBD1 | TRBV20-1 | CSARVPGQALVGELFF | TGCAGTGCTAGAGTACCGGGACAGGCCCTAGTAGGGGAGCTGTTTTTT
TRBJ2-1 | few | TRBD2 | TRBV6-5 | CASSYRREGNEQFF | TGTGCCAGCAGTTACCGACGGGAGGGCAATGAGCAGTTCTTC